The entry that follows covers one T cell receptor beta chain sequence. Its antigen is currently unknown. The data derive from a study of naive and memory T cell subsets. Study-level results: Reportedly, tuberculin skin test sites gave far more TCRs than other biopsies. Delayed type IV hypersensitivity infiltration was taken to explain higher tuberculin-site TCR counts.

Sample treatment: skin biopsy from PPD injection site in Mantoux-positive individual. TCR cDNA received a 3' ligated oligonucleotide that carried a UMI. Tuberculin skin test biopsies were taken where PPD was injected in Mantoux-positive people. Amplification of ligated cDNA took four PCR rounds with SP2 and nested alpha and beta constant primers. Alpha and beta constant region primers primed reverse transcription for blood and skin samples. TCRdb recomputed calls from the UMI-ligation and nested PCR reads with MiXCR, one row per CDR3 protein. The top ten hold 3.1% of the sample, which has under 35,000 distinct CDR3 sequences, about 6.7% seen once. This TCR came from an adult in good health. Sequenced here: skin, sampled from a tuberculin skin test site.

Here the CDR3 DNA reads TGTGCCAGCAGCTTAGATAACAGGGCACCTGGGGCCAACGTCCTGACTTTC. Translating gives CASSLDNRAPGANVLTF. This rearrangement joins TRBV7-8 to TRBJ2-6, with D perhaps TRBD1 (6 bases). The CDR3 is 17 amino acids. Looked up from germline, CDR1 is SGHVS and CDR2 is FQNEAQ. Trimming shortened V by 1 base and J by 2 bases, and 12 bases separated the two germline ends.